Presented here are 7 T cell receptor beta chains from one specimen sequenced in a study of T cells in Graves' hyperthyroidism and ophthalmopathy. TCR beta CDR3 sequences were amplified from RNA transcripts. HTBI primers were the set used in a first-round RT-PCR of the TCR CDR3. From the multiplex PCR reads, TCRdb called clonotypes with MiXCR, one entry per CDR3 protein. The sample records around 400,000 distinct CDR3 sequences, around a quarter being singletons. Sequenced: blood. The receptors come from a man in his fifties with Graves' hyperthyroidism.

This clonotype was counted a few times. The rearrangement uses TRBV19 and TRBJ1-5; D is uncertain. The CDR3 length is 17 residues. V shed 5 bases and J shed 0 bases, with 17 bases lying between them. Germline CDR1 reads LNHDA; CDR2 reads SQIVND (reference sequence). The CDR3 DNA follows: TGTGCCAGTAGTCTCAGGATCACCTTTCTTAGCAATCAGCCCCAGCATTTT. Its protein is CASSLRITFLSNQPQHF.

This clonotype was picked up one time. The chain employs TRBV12-3 or TRBV12-4 and TRBJ2-5; D is uncertain. V was pared by 5 bases and J by 5 bases, with 18 bases between. CDR3 length: 15 amino acids. CDR3 nucleotides: TGTGCCAGCAGTCCGGGTCAGCTAGGTGGGGAGACCCAGTACTTC. Encoded protein: CASSPGQLGGETQYF.

The chain recombines TRBV4-1 with TRBJ2-3, with TRBD1 matching over 10 bases. Germline V gene sequence: CDR1 MGHRA, CDR2 YSYEKL. The CDR3 has 17 residues. J was trimmed by 4 bases and V by 3 bases; bases with no gene match: 10. The CDR3 reads CASSQTGTGAGADTQYF. DNA for the CDR3: TGCGCCAGCAGCCAGACCGGGACAGGGGCCGGAGCAGATACGCAGTATTTT.

This clonotype was recorded many times. The chain links TRBV12-3 or TRBV12-4 to TRBJ2-1, with TRBD1 matching over 8 bases. After removal of 10 bases from V and 1 base from J, the junction contained 9 bases not matched to a gene. The CDR3 covers 15 residues. CDR3 nucleotides: TGTGCCACCAAGATACAGGGGGAATCCTACAATGAGCAGTTCTTC. Translation gives CATKIQGESYNEQFF.

The chain combines TRBV2 with TRBJ2-1, with TRBD2 matching over 10 bases. The ends lost 7 bases at V and 4 bases at J; junction bases unmatched: 7. Looked up from germline, CDR1 is SNHLY and CDR2 is FYNNEI. The CDR3 has 15 amino acids. The CDR3: CASTSGRGGYNEQFF. The CDR3 DNA is TGTGCCAGCACGAGCGGGAGGGGGGGGTACAATGAGCAGTTCTTC.

This clonotype was recorded many times. This chain joins TRBV28 and TRBJ2-7; no clear D. CDR3 length equals 13 residues. V shed 2 bases and J shed 6 bases, with 11 bases lying between them. The germline V gene encodes CDR1 MDHEN and CDR2 SYDVKM. The DNA for the CDR3 is TGTGCCAGCAGTTTAACCGCTAGACCCGAGCAGTACTTC. Translating gives CASSLTARPEQYF.

The CDR3 is CASSVALTSGLNTGELFF. The CDR3 DNA reads TGTGCCAGCAGCGTAGCTCTTACTAGTGGGTTGAACACCGGGGAGCTGTTTTTT. The chain links TRBV9 to TRBJ2-2, with D possibly matching TRBD2 (5 bases). V was pared by 0 bases and J by 1 base, with 16 bases between. Looked up from germline, CDR1 is SGDLS and CDR2 is YYNGEE. The CDR3 extends over 18 amino acids.